Below are 21 T cell receptor beta chains sequenced from a single sample in a study of T cells in Graves' hyperthyroidism and ophthalmopathy. Researchers amplified the TCR beta CDR3 regions from RNA transcripts. HTBI primers drove first-round RT-PCR of the TCR CDR3. MiXCR, applied by TCRdb to the multiplex PCR reads, yields one record per CDR3 protein. The sample has about 690,000 distinct CDR3 sequences; roughly 17% are singletons. Sequenced sample: blood. The receptors shown here come from a man over 45 with Graves' hyperthyroidism.

The V gene is TRBV6-5, the J gene TRBJ2-1, with TRBD2 identical over 10 bases. Germline lookup yields CDR1 MNHEY and CDR2 SVGAGI. There are 24 residues in the CDR3. J gave up 4 bases and V 0 bases, and 27 bases lay outside the gene matches. The CDR3 sequence: CASSYSSYRQDVASGRGFYNEQFF. CDR3 DNA: TGTGCCAGCAGTTACTCATCTTATCGCCAAGACGTCGCCAGCGGGAGGGGCTTTTACAATGAGCAGTTCTTC.

This clonotype was detected ten times or more. The J gene is TRBJ2-5, the V gene TRBV9, with 8 bases lining up with TRBD2. Germline assignment: CDR1 SGDLS and CDR2 YYNGEE. There are 17 residues in the CDR3. Trimming removed 1 base from V and 5 bases from J; junction bases left unmatched: 13. The CDR3 here is CASSVMGSGSSGETQYF. CDR3 sequence (DNA): TGTGCCAGCAGCGTAATGGGGAGCGGGAGCAGCGGTGAGACCCAGTACTTC.

This chain links TRBV11-2 with TRBJ2-7; D unclear. The CDR3 loop spans 17 amino acids. V was pared by 0 bases and J by 2 bases, with 17 bases between. Germline CDR1 SGHAT, CDR2 FQNNGV. DNA of the CDR3: TGTGCCAGCAGCTTAGATAGGTATGAGACACGACCCTACGAGCAGTACTTC. Amino acid sequence: CASSLDRYETRPYEQYF.

Ten or more counts support this clonotype. This chain uses TRBV6-1 with TRBJ2-7; D ambiguous. CDR3 length equals 15 residues. Trimming left V 5 bases short and J 0 bases short, with 14 bases between. Germline-derived CDR1 and CDR2 are MNHNS and SASEGT. CDR3 loop: CASSRRALFSYEQYF. CDR3 bases: TGTGCCAGCAGTCGACGGGCTCTCTTCTCCTACGAGCAGTACTTC.

This clonotype has ten or more counts. The genes are TRBV2 and TRBJ1-5; no clear D gene. Germline V gene sequence: CDR1 SNHLY, CDR2 FYNNEI. The length of the CDR3 is 12 residues. Trimming pared 8 bases from V and 6 bases from J, leaving 11 bases between. CDR3 DNA: TGTGCCAGCCGAGTTTTCGGTCAGCCCCAGCATTTT. Its translation is CASRVFGQPQHF.

In its sample, this clonotype was seen many times. The V call is TRBV11-2, the J call TRBJ2-3, with TRBD2 matching 8 bases. Germline V gives CDR1 SGHAT, CDR2 FQNNGV. Trimming at V came to 5 bases and at J to 3 bases, leaving 13 bases not matched to a gene. The CDR3 consists of 17 residues. CDR3 region: CASSLPTSGGGTDTQYF. The CDR3, as DNA: TGTGCCAGCAGCCTACCAACTAGCGGAGGGGGGACAGATACGCAGTATTTT.

The chain joins TRBV29-1 to TRBJ1-1; no clear D gene. Germline CDR1 and CDR2: SQVTM and ANQGSEA. This CDR3 contains 14 residues. The V end was cut by 4 bases, the J end by 1 base, with 13 bases between. This CDR3 is CSVVRQVSNTEAFF. The CDR3 DNA is TGCAGCGTTGTTCGGCAGGTCTCGAACACTGAAGCTTTCTTT.

In this sample, this clonotype turned up many times. The J gene is TRBJ2-2, the V gene TRBV12-3 or TRBV12-4; 7 positions match TRBD2. The CDR3 consists of 16 residues. After removal of 2 bases from V and 1 base from J, the junction contained 4 bases not matched to a gene. This chain's CDR3 is CASSLRREWNTGELFF. CDR3 coding DNA: TGTGCCAGCAGTTTAAGGCGGGAGTGGAACACCGGGGAGCTGTTTTTT.

This clonotype was counted a few times. Since a much larger clone is just one base distant, this may be a read error. The chain employs TRBV30 and TRBJ1-2; D is possibly TRBD1 (5 bases). Germline lookup yields CDR1 GTSNPN and CDR2 SVGIG (reference sequence). This CDR3 is built from 11 residues. CDR3 region: CARSWTYGYTF. CDR3 nucleotides: TGTGCCCGGAGTTGGACATATGGCTACACCTTC.

The chain employs TRBV19 and TRBJ2-1; TRBD2 might be the D (5 bases). The CDR3 runs 16 residues. Germline V gene sequence: CDR1 LNHDA, CDR2 SQIVND (reference sequence). V lost 3 bases and J 6 bases, leaving 18 bases between the germline ends. The CDR3 nucleotides read TGTGCCAGTAGTATTTTACGGACTGAAATACCCAATGAGCAGTTCTTC. Translating it yields CASSILRTEIPNEQFF.

This clonotype was seen many times. This rearrangement joins TRBV6-2 or TRBV6-3 to TRBJ2-7; 7 bases align to TRBD2. CDR1 is MNHEY, CDR2 SVGEGT, per germline. The V gene end was trimmed by 4 bases and the J gene end by 3 bases; junction bases not matched to a gene: 0. There are 12 residues in the CDR3. The DNA for the CDR3 is TGTGCCAGCAGTTCTAGCGGCTACGAGCAGTACTTC. Amino acid sequence: CASSSSGYEQYF.

The V and J genes are TRBV30 and TRBJ1-1; 8 nucleotides align to TRBD1. Germline V gene data show CDR1 as GTSNPN and CDR2 as SVGIG (reference sequence). The CDR3 extends over 16 amino acids. V was clipped by 2 bases and J by 5 bases; unmatched bases: 13. The CDR3 is CAWSSNTRGRDTEAFF. The CDR3 region has the DNA TGTGCCTGGAGTTCTAATACCAGGGGGCGGGATACTGAAGCTTTCTTT.

V is TRBV20-1 and J is TRBJ1-4; D call uncertain. The CDR3 spans 14 residues. The germline V and J ends were trimmed by 6 bases and 8 bases, with 19 bases remaining between them. CDR1 and CDR2 (germline): DFQATT, SNEGSKA (reference sequence). The chain's CDR3 is CSAQETGPPEKLFF. CDR3 nucleotides: TGCAGTGCCCAAGAGACCGGGCCACCGGAAAAACTGTTTTTT.

The CDR3 is CASTWTGGNEQFF. CDR3 nucleotides: TGTGCCAGCACTTGGACGGGGGGCAATGAGCAGTTCTTC. V and J are TRBV27 and TRBJ2-1; 7 nucleotides line up with TRBD2. This CDR3 contains 13 residues. After removal of 7 bases from V and 6 bases from J, the junction contained 6 bases not matched to a gene. Per germline, CDR1 MNHEY and CDR2 SMNVEV (reference sequence).

This clonotype was detected many times. This chain joins TRBV18 and TRBJ2-7; TRBD1 aligns across 7 bases. Germline trimming cut 4 bases from V and 4 bases from J; bases unmatched to any gene: 4. The CDR3 consists of 13 residues. Germline values: CDR1 KGHSH, CDR2 LQKENI. In DNA, the CDR3 is TGTGCCAGCTCACGCGTACAGGGGTACGAGCAGTACTTC. Translation gives CASSRVQGYEQYF.

Regarding this clonotype: Possible read error: a much larger clone is one base away. The chain employs TRBV27 and TRBJ2-7; 12 bases fit TRBD2. The CDR3 runs 15 residues. CDR1 is MNHEY, CDR2 SMNVEV, per germline (reference sequence). The chain's CDR3 is CDSSLKTSGSGEQYF. The CDR3 region has the DNA TGTGACAGCAGTTTAAAGACTAGCGGGAGTGGCGAGCAGTACTTC.

Ten or more counts support this clonotype. V is TRBV12-3 or TRBV12-4 and J is TRBJ2-7; 9 bases agree with TRBD1. V was clipped by 5 bases and J by 5 bases; unmatched bases: 7. The CDR3 is 14 amino acids. The CDR3 nucleotides read TGTGCCAGCAGTCGGGACAGGGCGGTGAACGAGCAGTACTTC. It is translated as CASSRDRAVNEQYF.

About this clonotype itself: A much larger clone lies a single base off, so this may be a read error. This chain links TRBV6-9 with TRBJ2-1; 9 positions agree with TRBD1. CDR3 length equals 16 residues. V was clipped by 3 bases and J by 3 bases; unmatched bases: 6. Germline V gives CDR1 MNHGY, CDR2 SVAAGI. The CDR3, as DNA: TGTGCCAGCAGTTACACCGGGACAGGGATCTACAATGAGCAGTTCTTC. Protein sequence: CASSYTGTGIYNEQFF.

This clonotype was found a few times. The chain carries TRBV27 and TRBJ2-1, with a tentative D call TRBD1 (6 bases). V shed 3 bases and J shed 14 bases, with 14 bases lying between them. The CDR3 is 12 amino acids. Looked up from germline, CDR1 is MNHEY and CDR2 is SMNVEV (reference sequence). The CDR3 nucleotides are TGTGCCAGCAGTTTCCTACAGGGTCTCGAGTTCTTC. Translation gives CASSFLQGLEFF.

This clonotype was counted between two and nine times. J is TRBJ1-5 and V is TRBV30; 9 bases match TRBD1. Germline CDR1 GTSNPN, CDR2 SVGIG (reference sequence). The V segment lost 2 bases and the J segment 4 bases; nucleotides outside the gene matches: 6. CDR3 length: 15 residues. This chain's CDR3 is CAWSRTGALNQPQHF. As DNA, the CDR3 is TGTGCCTGGAGTCGGACAGGGGCCTTGAATCAGCCCCAGCATTTT.

With regard to this clonotype: The junction departs from the called germline gene at one end, perhaps through a read error. The chain employs TRBV29-1 and TRBJ2-3, with a weak D call TRBD1 (5 bases). This CDR3 spans 15 amino acids. Germline-derived CDR1 and CDR2 are SQVTM and ANQGSEA. As DNA, the CDR3 is TGCAGCGTTGAAGATTCAAGGGGCTCCACAGATAAGCAGTATTTT. This gives the protein CSVEDSRGSTDKQYF.